This T cell receptor (beta chain) was identified in a study of blood T cell repertoires in COVID-19. Study information: The United States, Italy and Spain were the sources of the acute and convalescent COVID-19 samples. T cells, B-cell-depleted T cells, or PBMCs supplied cDNA or gDNA.

Germline loops: CDR1 KGHSH, CDR2 LQKENI. CDR3 length: 16 residues. Germline trimming cut 0 bases from V and 2 bases from J; bases unmatched to any gene: 7. As originally analysed: Reference gene primer amplification gave nucleated cell count estimates. TCRdb's copy holds only in-frame clones and misses some; the assay was immunoSEQ multiplex PCR. That table supplies the V and J calls and clone size; D and trimming were determined from the DNA. The sample lists more than 150,000 clones, roughly nine tenths occurring once. The chain carries TRBV18 and TRBJ2-7; 7 nucleotides line up with TRBD2. The sample taken for sequencing was peripheral blood. This TCR came from a woman in her sixties or seventies with acute or convalescent COVID-19. CDR3 in amino acids: CASSPPRSAGTYEQYF. DNA for the CDR3: TGTGCCAGCTCACCACCTAGATCAGCGGGGACCTACGAGCAGTACTTC. The entire variable domain, with the rest obtained from reference TRBV18 and TRBJ2-7, is as follows: NAGVMQNPRHLVRRRGQEARLRCSPMKGHSHVYWYRQLPEEGLKFMVYLQKENIIDESGMPKERFSAEFPKEGPSILRIQQVVRGDSAAYFCASSPPRSAGTYEQYFGPGTRLTVT.